The clone carrying this T cell receptor beta chain has more than one count but fewer than ten. The antigen remains unidentified. The data were taken from a study of CD8+ T cells in alopecia areata. Looking at the study overall: Tofacitinib ran 6 to 18 months, followed by 6 months off drug. General study results and limits: Higher clonality was seen in lesional scalp than in normal scalp, especially in alopecia totalis/universalis. Unlike in mice, where it was clearer, TCR sharing across patients was less clear, possibly HLA-related.

Extraction and reverse transcription of RNA yielded cDNA as the sequencing template. Clones were sequenced by immunoSEQ multiplex PCR, and TCRdb holds only the in-frame ones, with some missing. The repertoire consists of over 150,000 clones, with 50% to 60% occurring once and the leading ten covering under 15%. Collected material from alopecia areata patients comprised lesional scalp punch biopsies and peripheral blood. The clonotype comes from a human donor with alopecia areata. The source was CD4+ T cells sorted from blood, collected at week 0.

DNA of the CDR3: TGCAGCGTCGGGGGGCCGGGAGTTAACTATGGCTACACCTTC. Amino acid sequence: CSVGGPGVNYGYTF. The chain links TRBV29-1 to TRBJ1-2; D is possibly TRBD1 (6 bases). Germline V lookup: CDR1 SQVTM, CDR2 ANQGSEA. Trimming left V 6 bases short and J 1 base short, with 15 bases between. This CDR3 region has 14 residues.